One sample yielded the 2 T cell receptor beta chains listed below, sequenced in a study of low-dose radiotherapy and immunotherapy resistance in tumors (dated by TCRdb to between 2022 and 2023). Superscript III and a set of TRAV- and TRBV-specific primers were used to synthesize first-strand cDNA, so that both TCRalpha and TCRbeta chains were covered. TCRs were amplified with Phusion for around 19 PCR cycles, with a constant-region primer paired with the adapter attached to the V primers. TCRdb cleaned the public reads at Q25 with fastp, built clones with MiXCR and kept in-frame beta chains. Every distinct CDR3 protein forms one entry, paired with its most common genes and DNA. The sample has around 10,000 distinct CDR3 sequences on record, 69% of them singletons. The top ten clonotypes cover roughly 7.1% of the sample. Every receptor here comes from a human donor with advanced metastatic prostate, ovarian, gallbladder or colorectal cancer (not recorded which). This table probably holds off-target reads from a library built for another chain.

This chain joins TRBV19 and TRBJ1-1, with D tentatively TRBD1 (5 bases). The CDR3 contains 16 residues. Trimming pared 7 bases from V and 0 bases from J, leaving 18 bases between. Germline CDR1 LNHDA, CDR2 SQIVND (reference sequence). CDR3 in DNA: TGTGCCAGTATCTCGAGGGGCGAATGGTTGAACACTGAAGCTTTCTTT. It translates to CASISRGEWLNTEAFF.

The CDR3 region has the DNA TGTGCCAGCAGTGAAGTCACTGGGGATCAGCCCCAGCATTTT. Translated: CASSEVTGDQPQHF. This chain joins TRBV6-2 or TRBV6-3 and TRBJ1-5; D not resolved. The CDR3 spans 14 residues. Trimming left V 5 bases short and J 5 bases short, with 13 bases between. CDR1 is MNHEY, CDR2 SVGEGT, per germline.